These T cell receptor beta chains were read from a single sample in a study of blood T cell repertoires in COVID-19. The assay was immunoSEQ multiplex PCR, and TCRdb's table has in-frame clones only and misses some. Among 70,000 to 85,000 clones listed, about 83% were seen once. Sample: peripheral blood. These receptors all come from an elderly man with active or convalescent COVID-19. Each CDR3 is given with its conserved first and last residue. D genes are given only for firm matches. Size values are once, few and many counts, or a class for expanded clones, and some rows have none.

J: TRBJ2-3; V: TRBV4-3; size: .; D: .; CDR3: CASSQDYSGRRAGTDTQYF; DNA: TGCGCCAGCAGCCAAGATTACAGCGGGCGTCGAGCTGGCACAGATACGCAGTATTTT
J: TRBJ2-1; V: TRBV6-2/TRBV6-3; size: few; D: .; CDR3: CASSVTRYNEQFF; DNA: TGTGCCAGCAGTGTTACTAGATACAATGAGCAGTTCTTC
J: TRBJ1-6; V: TRBV5-4; size: .; D: TRBD1; CDR3: CASSAPGGNNSPLHF; DNA: TGTGCCAGCAGCGCCCCAGGGGGCAATAATTCACCCCTCCACTTT
J: TRBJ2-7; V: TRBV6-2/TRBV6-3; size: .; D: .; CDR3: CASSYTFLAPYEQYF; DNA: TGTGCCAGCAGTTACACCTTCCTGGCCCCGTACGAGCAGTACTTC
J: TRBJ2-2; V: TRBV27; size: .; D: TRBD1; CDR3: CASSLEGDRSTGELFF; DNA: TGTGCCAGCAGTTTAGAGGGGGACAGGAGCACCGGGGAGCTGTTTTTT
J: TRBJ1-2; V: TRBV6-5; size: .; D: .; CDR3: CASGQGGGYTF; DNA: TGTGCCAGCGGGCAGGGTGGGGGCTACACCTTC
J: TRBJ2-7; V: TRBV19; size: .; D: .; CDR3: CASSRDPGTVYEQYF; DNA: TGTGCCAGTAGTCGTGACCCCGGGACTGTATACGAGCAGTACTTC
J: TRBJ2-7; V: TRBV18; size: few; D: .; CDR3: CASSLTGSRGSYEQYF; DNA: TGTGCCAGCTCACTAACAGGTTCCAGGGGTTCCTACGAGCAGTACTTC
J: TRBJ1-1; V: TRBV6-1; size: .; D: .; CDR3: CASSERYTEAFF; DNA: TGTGCCAGCAGTGAACGGTACACTGAAGCTTTCTTT
J: TRBJ1-5; V: TRBV4-3; size: .; D: TRBD1; CDR3: CASSQDGTGVQPQHF; DNA: TGCGCCAGCAGCCAAGACGGGACAGGGGTACAGCCCCAGCATTTT
J: TRBJ2-1; V: TRBV7-2; size: .; D: .; CDR3: CASKPSNSYNEQFF; DNA: TGTGCCAGCAAGCCCTCGAACTCCTACAATGAGCAGTTCTTC
J: TRBJ2-7; V: TRBV7-2; size: few; D: .; CDR3: CASSPTQEGREQYF; DNA: TGTGCCAGCAGCCCAACCCAGGAGGGCCGCGAGCAGTACTTC
J: TRBJ2-1; V: TRBV18; size: .; D: TRBD1; CDR3: CASSPGTGREGEYNEQFF; DNA: TGTGCCAGCTCACCAGGGACAGGCCGGGAAGGGGAATACAATGAGCAGTTCTTC
J: TRBJ1-2; V: TRBV10-1; size: .; D: .; CDR3: CASSESAGLFVYDGYTF; DNA: TGCGCCAGCAGTGAGAGTGCAGGGTTATTTGTCTATGATGGCTACACCTTC
J: TRBJ2-1; V: TRBV4-3; size: .; D: TRBD2; CDR3: CASSRRTSDEQFF; DNA: TGCGCCAGCAGCCGTCGGACTAGCGATGAGCAGTTCTTC
J: TRBJ2-1; V: TRBV5-4; size: .; D: TRBD1; CDR3: CASSLTGGEQFF; DNA: TGTGCCAGCAGCTTAACAGGGGGTGAGCAGTTCTTC
J: TRBJ2-2; V: TRBV6-1; size: .; D: TRBD2; CDR3: CASIETSAGPVGGGELFF; DNA: TGTGCCAGCATTGAGACTAGCGCAGGCCCGGTGGGGGGCGGGGAGCTGTTTTTT
J: TRBJ1-1; V: TRBV5-1; size: .; D: .; CDR3: CASSSGQPNTEAFF; DNA: TGCGCCAGCAGCTCAGGACAGCCTAACACTGAAGCTTTCTTT
J: TRBJ2-1; V: TRBV5-1; size: .; D: .; CDR3: CASSLNGGAFGNEQFF; DNA: TGCGCCAGCAGCTTAAATGGGGGGGCCTTTGGCAATGAGCAGTTCTTC
J: TRBJ2-3; V: TRBV11-2; size: .; D: .; CDR3: CASSLYRGSTDTQYF; DNA: TGTGCCAGCAGCTTATATCGGGGATCCACAGATACGCAGTATTTT